This T cell receptor beta chain was sequenced during a study of radiation and T cells in renal cell carcinoma. The CDR3 runs to 13 residues. Trimming shortened V by 2 bases and J by 6 bases, and 11 bases separated the two germline ends. Germline V gene sequence: CDR1 SGHRS, CDR2 YFSETQ. Sequencing was performed with immunoSEQ multiplex PCR; in TCRdb, only in-frame clones are kept and a portion is missing. The sample contains over 85,000 clones, around 81% of which appear only once. The time point: blood 4 weeks post-SBRT, at nephrectomy. The treatment denotes: 15 Gy SBRT to primary tumor, nephrectomy 4 weeks later. This clone was observed a few times.

The source is a man aged 45-65 years with renal cell carcinoma. The rearrangement links TRBV5-1 to TRBJ1-2; TRBD1 might be the D (6 bases). The specimen was blood, collected from a patient whose treatment included radiotherapy and nephrectomy. Here the CDR3 reads CASSFYQGNGYTF. Here the CDR3 DNA reads TGCGCCAGCAGCTTTTATCAGGGGAATGGCTACACCTTC. Full variable domain (remainder filled in from reference TRBV5-1 and TRBJ1-2): KAGVTQTPRYLIKTRGQQVTLSCSPISGHRSVSWYQQTPGQGLQFLFEYFSETQRNKGNFPGRFSGRQFSNSRSEMNVSTLELGDSALYLCASSFYQGNGYTFGSGTRLTVV.